The 32 T cell receptor beta chains given below trace back to one sample, sequenced in a study of cytomegalovirus exposure and HLA in healthy donors. The PCR had 60 Vbeta and 13 Jbeta primers. The method was immunoSEQ multiplex PCR; TCRdb's version includes in-frame clones alone and lacks a portion of them. This sample carries 120,000 to 150,000 clones, around 78% of them seen once, and the ten largest clones take about 2.9%. Sample: PBMCs. The receptors were gathered from a man aged 40-49 years in good health and CMV-seropositive.

This clone was seen a handful of times. The genes are TRBV27 and TRBJ2-2; 9 bases agree with TRBD2. The CDR3 totals 18 residues. Germline V lookup: CDR1 MNHEY, CDR2 SMNVEV (reference sequence). V was pared by 6 bases and J by 0 bases, with 11 bases of the junction left unmatched. The CDR3, as DNA: TGTGCCAGCAGCCCCCCGGTGAGACTAGCGGCGAACACCGGGGAGCTGTTTTTT. Translating gives CASSPPVRLAANTGELFF.

This clone was seen more than once but under ten times. This chain joins TRBV5-1 and TRBJ2-1, with 14 bases that match TRBD2. The CDR3 runs to 17 residues. Germline lookup yields CDR1 SGHRS and CDR2 YFSETQ. The trim removed 4 bases at V and 8 bases at J, leaving 11 bases unmatched. The CDR3 coding sequence is TGCGCCAGCAGCCGCGGCGGGACTAGCGGGAGTTTCTATGAGCAGTTCTTC. It specifies CASSRGGTSGSFYEQFF.

This clone was detected only a few times. The chain is built from TRBV7-2 and TRBJ1-4; D possibly corresponds to TRBD1 (6 bases). V lost 4 bases to trimming and J lost 14 bases, with 20 bases between them. Germline V gives CDR1 SGHTA, CDR2 FQGNSA. The CDR3 loop spans 14 amino acids. CDR3 residues: CASSSGQTIGRLFF. The CDR3 DNA reads TGTGCCAGCAGCTCAGGACAGACTATTGGGCGGCTGTTTTTT. Based on the CDR3 plus reference TRBV7-2 and TRBJ1-4, the full variable domain is GAGVSQSPSNKVTEKGKDVELRCDPISGHTALYWYRQSLGQGLEFLIYFQGNSAPDKSGLPSDRFSAERTGGSVSTLTIQRTQQEDSAVYLCASSSGQTIGRLFFGSGTQLSVL.

The genes are TRBV7-9 and TRBJ2-7; 7 bases are a match to TRBD1. The junction had 8 bases not matched to a gene; V was cut back by 8 bases and J by 1 base. Germline V CDR1 and CDR2: SEHNR, FQNEAQ (reference sequence). There are 14 residues in the CDR3. CDR3 DNA: TGTGCCAGCCAACAGGGGAAAAGGTCCTACGAGCAGTACTTC. As protein: CASQQGKRSYEQYF.

The chain uses TRBV5-1 and TRBJ2-7; the match to TRBD1 covers 7 bases. V gave up 2 bases and J gave up 7 bases; unmatched junction bases: 12. The CDR3 is 15 amino acids. CDR1 is SGHRS, CDR2 YFSETQ, per germline. The CDR3 loop is CASSLSWTGRGEQYF. Written as DNA, the CDR3 is TGCGCCAGCAGCTTATCCTGGACAGGTCGGGGTGAGCAGTACTTC. Using reference TRBV5-1 and TRBJ2-7 for the parts outside the CDR3, the full variable domain is KAGVTQTPRYLIKTRGQQVTLSCSPISGHRSVSWYQQTPGQGLQFLFEYFSETQRNKGNFPGRFSGRQFSNSRSEMNVSTLELGDSALYLCASSLSWTGRGEQYFGPGTRLTVT.

This rearrangement joins TRBV20-1 to TRBJ1-1, with TRBD1 identical over 8 bases. Germline assignment: CDR1 DFQATT and CDR2 SNEGSKA (reference sequence). V was clipped by 8 bases and J by 7 bases; unmatched bases: 6. The CDR3 totals 11 residues. CDR3 coding DNA: TGCAGTCGACAGGGGATCGGTGAAGCTTTCTTT. Its translation: CSRQGIGEAFF.

The rearrangement links TRBV6-1 to TRBJ1-2; TRBD1 might be the D (5 bases). V lost 7 bases and J 4 bases, leaving 13 bases between the germline ends. CDR3 length: 13 amino acids. Germline CDR1 reads MNHNS; CDR2 reads SASEGT. The CDR3 here is CASTVDTVYGYTF. For the CDR3, the DNA is TGTGCCAGCACCGTGGACACCGTCTATGGCTACACCTTC.

The V gene is TRBV5-1, the J gene TRBJ2-1; 8 positions match TRBD2. The CDR3 has 18 residues. V dropped 1 base and J dropped 0; count of bases not matched to a gene: 9. CDR1 SGHRS and CDR2 YFSETQ come from the germline V gene. The CDR3 reads CASSLLGLAMSSYNEQFF. CDR3 nucleotide sequence: TGCGCCAGCAGCTTGCTAGGACTAGCTATGAGCTCCTACAATGAGCAGTTCTTC.

This clone was seen a handful of times. The chain joins TRBV5-1 to TRBJ2-7; D perhaps matches TRBD2 (6 bases). CDR1 SGHRS and CDR2 YFSETQ come from the germline V gene. CDR3 size: 11 residues. V shed 5 bases and J shed 6 bases, with 9 bases lying between them. This chain's CDR3 is CASSFSGEQYF. CDR3 coding DNA: TGCGCCAGCAGTTTTAGCGGCGAGCAGTACTTC.

The V and J genes are TRBV27 and TRBJ2-2, with 11 bases fitting TRBD2. V trimming: 2 bases; J trimming: 3 bases; junction bases outside the gene matches: 8. This CDR3 has 18 residues. Germline CDR1 and CDR2: MNHEY and SMNVEV (reference sequence). CDR3 sequence reads: CASSLNVAGGVDTGELFF. In nucleotides, the CDR3 is TGTGCCAGCAGTTTAAATGTAGCGGGAGGGGTGGACACCGGGGAGCTGTTTTTT.

The V call is TRBV29-1, the J call TRBJ2-7; 7 positions match TRBD1. The V gene end was trimmed by 7 bases and the J gene end by 3 bases; junction bases not matched to a gene: 9. Germline CDR1 reads SQVTM; CDR2 reads ANQGSEA. The CDR3 runs 13 residues. In DNA, the CDR3 is TGCAGCGCCTTCGGGACAGAAATCTACGAGCAGTACTTC. Its protein is CSAFGTEIYEQYF.

The chain combines TRBV6-1 with TRBJ1-2; the match to TRBD1 covers 10 bases. V lost 5 bases to trimming and J lost 3 bases; unmatched junction nucleotides: 6. Germline V gene sequence: CDR1 MNHNS, CDR2 SASEGT. CDR3 length: 15 residues. The CDR3 protein is CASSPTGGLYYGYTF. In DNA form, the CDR3 reads TGTGCCAGCAGTCCGACAGGGGGCTTATACTATGGCTACACCTTC.

The gene calls are TRBV11-1 and TRBJ1-2; D remains unclear. V lost 5 bases to trimming and J lost 4 bases, with 8 bases between them. The germline gives CDR1 SGHAT, CDR2 FQDESV (reference sequence). The CDR3 is made up of 12 amino acids. Here the CDR3 reads CASSPGLYGYTF. CDR3 sequence (DNA): TGTGCCAGCAGCCCTGGGCTCTATGGCTACACCTTC.

This sequence joins TRBV7-9 and TRBJ1-5, with D perhaps matching TRBD1 (6 bases). V was clipped by 1 base and J by 5 bases, with 6 bases between them. This CDR3 comprises 13 residues. The germline V gene has CDR1 SEHNR and CDR2 FQNEAQ (reference sequence). The CDR3 reads CASSLEGDQPQHF. The CDR3 DNA follows: TGTGCCAGCAGCTTAGAGGGGGATCAGCCCCAGCATTTT.

This chain links TRBV12-5 with TRBJ2-5; perhaps TRBD2 as D (5 bases). The CDR3 runs to 16 residues. V lost 0 bases to trimming and J lost 2 bases, with 13 bases between them. From germline, CDR1 is LGHNT and CDR2 FRNRAP. The CDR3 sequence: CASGLVIGLGQETQYF. Written as DNA, the CDR3 is TGTGCTAGTGGTTTGGTGATTGGACTCGGACAAGAGACCCAGTACTTC.

The genes are TRBV2 and TRBJ2-7, with 10 bases matching TRBD1. The CDR3 runs 14 residues. The germline V gene encodes CDR1 SNHLY and CDR2 FYNNEI. V shed 4 bases and J 5 bases; nucleotides not matched to a gene: 5. The CDR3 coding sequence is TGTGCCAGCAGTGCCGACAGGGGGCGCGACGAGCAGTACTTC. It specifies CASSADRGRDEQYF.

This chain links TRBV29-1 with TRBJ2-3; D is possibly TRBD1 (6 bases). The germline V gene encodes CDR1 SQVTM and CDR2 ANQGSEA. The germline V and J ends were trimmed by 7 bases and 2 bases, with 16 bases remaining between them. The CDR3 contains 14 residues. Here the CDR3 DNA reads TGCAGCGCTTCACCCAGGGGAGACACAGATACGCAGTATTTT. Residues: CSASPRGDTDTQYF.

The chain joins TRBV18 to TRBJ1-2; 7 nucleotides line up with TRBD1. V shed 3 bases and J 0 bases; nucleotides not matched to a gene: 4. The CDR3 sequence is 15 residues long. CDR1 and CDR2 (germline): KGHSH, LQKENI. Here the CDR3 reads CASSPDRDANYGYTF. CDR3 coding DNA: TGTGCCAGCTCACCCGACAGGGATGCTAACTATGGCTACACCTTC. The whole variable domain, remainder taken from reference TRBV18 and TRBJ1-2, is NAGVMQNPRHLVRRRGQEARLRCSPMKGHSHVYWYRQLPEEGLKFMVYLQKENIIDESGMPKERFSAEFPKEGPSILRIQQVVRGDSAAYFCASSPDRDANYGYTFGSGTRLTVV.

The rearrangement links TRBV15 to TRBJ2-1, with 12 bases that match TRBD2. The CDR3 is 15 residues long. The V gene's germline CDR1 is LNHNV and CDR2 YYDKDF (reference sequence). The ends lost 3 bases at V and 7 bases at J; junction bases unmatched: 4. CDR3 coding DNA: TGTGCCACCAGCAGGAGGACTAGCGGGGAAAATGAGCAGTTCTTC. Translating it yields CATSRRTSGENEQFF.

This chain connects TRBV18 to TRBJ1-5; no reliable D call. Germline lookup yields CDR1 KGHSH and CDR2 LQKENI. The CDR3 consists of 15 residues. V lost 6 bases, J lost 3 bases, and 15 bases lay in between. CDR3 sequence (DNA): TGTGCCAGCTCCCTGGTCGGTGGTAACAATCAGCCCCAGCATTTT. Its translation is CASSLVGGNNQPQHF. Variable domain in full (rest from reference TRBV18 and TRBJ1-5): NAGVMQNPRHLVRRRGQEARLRCSPMKGHSHVYWYRQLPEEGLKFMVYLQKENIIDESGMPKERFSAEFPKEGPSILRIQQVVRGDSAAYFCASSLVGGNNQPQHFGDGTRLSIL.

This chain connects TRBV10-3 to TRBJ2-7; 7 bases fit TRBD2. V lost 6 bases to trimming and J lost 0 bases; unmatched junction nucleotides: 11. The V gene's germline CDR1 is ENHRY and CDR2 SYGVKD. The CDR3 runs to 16 residues. CDR3 coding DNA: TGTGCCATCAGGGCGGGAGCTCCAGGTCCCTCCTACGAGCAGTACTTC. Its translation: CAIRAGAPGPSYEQYF.

V is TRBV5-4 and J is TRBJ1-1; 10 nucleotides line up with TRBD1. Losses at the gene ends were 4 bases for V and 3 bases for J; bases not matched to a gene: 6. The CDR3 consists of 15 residues. Germline CDR1 SGHNT, CDR2 YYREEE (reference sequence). The CDR3 coding sequence is TGTGCCAGCAGCCCTCGGACAGGGGGAGACACTGAAGCTTTCTTT. Its translation is CASSPRTGGDTEAFF.

J is TRBJ1-5 and V is TRBV4-1; 7 bases match TRBD1. Germline CDR1 is MGHRA and CDR2 is YSYEKL. This CDR3 comprises 16 residues. With V trimmed by 2 bases and J by 4 bases, 8 bases remained unmatched. The CDR3 is CASSQPGGSPNQPQHF. CDR3 sequence (DNA): TGCGCCAGCAGCCAACCAGGGGGGTCGCCAAATCAGCCCCAGCATTTT.

The chain uses TRBV29-1 and TRBJ2-7; a possible D gene is TRBD2 (5 bases). The CDR3 is 13 residues long. Germline V CDR1 and CDR2: SQVTM, ANQGSEA. The V end was cut by 3 bases, the J end by 1 base, with 10 bases between. CDR3 amino acids: CSVDGPGSYEQYF. CDR3 nucleotides: TGCAGCGTTGATGGGCCGGGGTCCTACGAGCAGTACTTC.

V usage is TRBV18 and J usage is TRBJ2-5, with 8 bases aligning to TRBD2. Germline assignment: CDR1 KGHSH and CDR2 LQKENI. V lost 5 bases and J lost 3; bases outside the gene matches: 2. The CDR3 is 13 amino acids. CDR3 sequence: CASSSGLEETQYF. CDR3 DNA sequence: TGTGCCAGCTCATCGGGACTAGAAGAGACCCAGTACTTC.

This clone appeared a few times. The chain is built from TRBV30 and TRBJ2-5; TRBD1 agrees at 9 bases. Germline CDR1 reads GTSNPN; CDR2 reads SVGIG (reference sequence). V lost 5 bases to trimming and J lost 7 bases; unmatched junction nucleotides: 11. The CDR3 sequence is 14 residues long. CDR3 in DNA: TGTGCCTGGGGAATAACAGGGGGCGTTGGGACCCAGTACTTC. It specifies CAWGITGGVGTQYF. The full variable domain, rest sourced from reference TRBV30 and TRBJ2-5, is SQTIHQWPATLVQPVGSPLSLECTVEGTSNPNLYWYRQAAGRGLQLLFYSVGIGQISSEVPQNLSASRPQDRQFILSSKKLLLSDSGFYLCAWGITGGVGTQYFGPGTRLLVL.

A single count supports this clone. This chain uses TRBV18 with TRBJ1-5, with D possibly being TRBD1 (5 bases). V lost 0 bases and J 2 bases, leaving 11 bases between the germline ends. CDR1 and CDR2 from the germline V gene are KGHSH and LQKENI. The CDR3 loop spans 16 amino acids. CDR3 protein: CASSPPAGSRNQPQHF. CDR3 DNA: TGTGCCAGCTCACCACCGGCAGGGTCACGCAATCAGCCCCAGCATTTT.

The chain couples TRBV28 to TRBJ2-1; D gene uncertain. V dropped 9 bases and J dropped 3 bases, with 9 bases sitting between them. CDR1 is MDHEN, CDR2 SYDVKM, per germline. The CDR3 loop spans 12 amino acids. The CDR3 here is CASEKFYNEQFF. The CDR3 nucleotides read TGTGCCAGTGAGAAGTTCTACAATGAGCAGTTCTTC.

V gene TRBV9 combines with J gene TRBJ1-4; TRBD1 aligns across 8 bases. Germline V gene data show CDR1 as SGDLS and CDR2 as YYNGEE. Trimming removed 3 bases from V and 7 bases from J; junction bases left unmatched: 5. There are 14 residues in the CDR3. CDR3 sequence reads: CASSGGQAGEKLFF. The DNA of the CDR3 is TGTGCCAGCAGCGGGGGACAGGCGGGTGAAAAACTGTTTTTT.

V gene TRBV7-9 combines with J gene TRBJ2-7; 7 bases are a match to TRBD1. The CDR3 has 15 residues. Germline V gene lookup returns CDR1 SEHNR and CDR2 FQNEAQ (reference sequence). J gave up 2 bases and V 5 bases, and 9 bases lay outside the gene matches. The CDR3 DNA is TGTGCCAGCAGCCAACGACAGGGTTGGACCTACGAGCAGTACTTC. As protein: CASSQRQGWTYEQYF.

The rearrangement uses TRBV6-1 and TRBJ2-5; D remains unclear. Germline lookup yields CDR1 MNHNS and CDR2 SASEGT. Trimming cost V 7 bases and J 4 bases, with 13 bases left between them. This CDR3 has 13 amino acids. CDR3 nucleotides: TGTGCCAGCACCCCCCGGGTTATAGAGACCCAGTACTTC. Its translation: CASTPRVIETQYF.

This chain connects TRBV10-3 to TRBJ1-2; maybe TRBD1 (5 bases). V was cut by 2 bases and J by 8 bases, with 9 bases left in between. There are 12 residues in the CDR3. Germline loops: CDR1 ENHRY, CDR2 SYGVKD. The chain's CDR3 is CAISEGARGYTF. For the CDR3, the DNA is TGTGCCATCAGTGAGGGGGCGCGGGGCTACACCTTC.